Shown below are 11 T cell receptor beta chains from a single sample sequenced in a study of blood T cell repertoires in COVID-19. Measured with immunoSEQ multiplex PCR; TCRdb has only the in-frame clones, and not every one. The data show some 400,000 clones, about 87% seen once. Source material: peripheral blood. The receptors here all came from a woman aged 25 to 39 with COVID-19, enrolled during active disease.

The rearrangement joins TRBV6-5 to TRBJ1-5; 7 positions agree with TRBD1. CDR3 length equals 15 residues. Germline V CDR1 and CDR2: MNHEY, SVGAGI. Germline trimming cut 5 bases from V and 2 bases from J; bases unmatched to any gene: 6. CDR3 amino acids: CASSTTGNGNQPQHF. DNA of the CDR3: TGTGCCAGCAGTACGACAGGGAACGGCAATCAGCCCCAGCATTTT.

The chain is built from TRBV4-1 and TRBJ1-1, with D tentatively TRBD1 (5 bases). CDR1 MGHRA and CDR2 YSYEKL come from the germline V gene. This CDR3 is 16 amino acids long. V shed 1 base and J shed 2 bases, with 14 bases lying between them. Here the CDR3 reads CASSQGREGRNTEAFF. CDR3 DNA: TGCGCCAGCAGCCAAGGGAGGGAGGGGAGAAACACTGAAGCTTTCTTT.

The chain employs TRBV3-1 (or the pseudogene TRBV3-2) and TRBJ1-1; 8 bases fit TRBD1. Germline V gene data show CDR1 as LGHDT and CDR2 as YNNKEL (reference sequence). V was pared by 1 base and J by 0 bases, with 7 bases of the junction left unmatched. This CDR3 comprises 17 residues. CDR3 in DNA: TGTGCCAGCAGCCAAGGACAGGGGCCACCCATGAACACTGAAGCTTTCTTT. Translated, it gives CASSQGQGPPMNTEAFF.

The gene calls are TRBV3-1 (or the pseudogene TRBV3-2) and TRBJ1-6; D is possibly TRBD1 (5 bases). Trimming removed 2 bases from V and 7 bases from J, with 9 bases in between. The CDR3 spans 14 residues. Germline V CDR1 and CDR2: LGHDT, YNNKEL (reference sequence). CDR3 DNA: TGTGCCAGCAGCCAATCAGGGTCGAATTCACCCCTCCACTTT. Translated: CASSQSGSNSPLHF.

The chain joins TRBV19 to TRBJ2-1, with D perhaps matching TRBD2 (5 bases). This CDR3 is 13 amino acids long. Germline CDR1 is LNHDA and CDR2 is SQIVND (reference sequence). V dropped 5 bases and J dropped 6 bases, with 11 bases sitting between them. CDR3 region: CASSWGSANEQFF. CDR3 DNA sequence: TGTGCCAGTAGTTGGGGTAGCGCCAATGAGCAGTTCTTC. The full variable domain, rest sourced from reference TRBV19 and TRBJ2-1, is DGGITQSPKYLFRKEGQNVTLSCEQNLNHDAMYWYRQDPGQGLRLIYYSQIVNDFQKGDIAEGYSVSREKKESFPLTVTSAQKNPTAFYLCASSWGSANEQFFGPGTRLTVL.

The genes are TRBV7-6 and TRBJ2-5, with D hard to call. Germline CDR1 SGHVS, CDR2 FNYEAQ. CDR3 length: 16 residues. Deletions cut 7 bases from V and 6 bases from J, with 24 bases between. CDR3 loop: CASNPDWRSTEKTQYF. CDR3 DNA sequence: TGTGCCAGCAACCCCGATTGGCGGTCAACGGAAAAGACCCAGTACTTC.

The chain recombines TRBV24-1 with TRBJ2-7; possible D gene TRBD1, 5 bases. The germline gives CDR1 KGHDR, CDR2 SFDVKD. V lost 3 bases to trimming and J lost 5 bases, with 10 bases between them. The CDR3 runs to 13 residues. The CDR3: CATSDLTAHEQYF. CDR3 DNA: TGTGCCACCAGTGATCTGACAGCCCACGAGCAGTACTTC.

The chain uses TRBV28 and TRBJ1-5; D ambiguous. Trimming removed 6 bases at V and 3 bases at J, with 18 bases between. CDR3 length: 16 amino acids. Germline V gives CDR1 MDHEN, CDR2 SYDVKM. This chain's CDR3 is CASSPPRLSANQPQHF. CDR3 nucleotide sequence: TGTGCCAGCAGCCCCCCCCGACTGTCAGCCAATCAGCCCCAGCATTTT.

J is TRBJ2-3 and V is TRBV7-2, with D maybe TRBD2 (6 bases). Germline CDR1 reads SGHTA; CDR2 reads FQGNSA. The CDR3 runs 14 residues. V lost 3 bases and J lost 5, with 12 bases in between. CDR3 in amino acids: CASSLTGVIDTQYF. The CDR3, as DNA: TGTGCCAGCAGCTTGACGGGAGTTATAGATACGCAGTATTTT.

The rearrangement uses TRBV15 and TRBJ2-3, with D unresolved. The ends were cut back, 4 bases at V and 4 bases at J, with 18 bases in the middle. CDR3 length: 16 amino acids. From germline, CDR1 is LNHNV and CDR2 YYDKDF (reference sequence). CDR3 sequence (DNA): TGTGCCACCAGCACCAAAACCCCCCTGGGCCCAGATACGCAGTATTTT. It is translated as CATSTKTPLGPDTQYF. The complete variable domain, with remaining parts taken from reference TRBV15 and TRBJ2-3, reads DAMVIQNPRYQVTQFGKPVTLSCSQTLNHNVMYWYQQKSSQAPKLLFHYYDKDFNNEADTPDNFQSRRPNTSFCFLDIRSPGLGDTAMYLCATSTKTPLGPDTQYFGPGTRLTVL.

With regard to this clone: A junction end diverges from the germline sequence, so it may reflect a read error. The chain joins TRBV7-7 to TRBJ2-5; D is undetermined. CDR1 and CDR2 from the germline V gene are SSHAT and FNYEAQ (reference sequence). The CDR3 loop spans 13 amino acids. The CDR3 DNA reads as TGTGCTAGCAGCTTAGAGGAGAGAGAGACCCAGTACTTC. Translated, it gives CASSLEERETQYF.